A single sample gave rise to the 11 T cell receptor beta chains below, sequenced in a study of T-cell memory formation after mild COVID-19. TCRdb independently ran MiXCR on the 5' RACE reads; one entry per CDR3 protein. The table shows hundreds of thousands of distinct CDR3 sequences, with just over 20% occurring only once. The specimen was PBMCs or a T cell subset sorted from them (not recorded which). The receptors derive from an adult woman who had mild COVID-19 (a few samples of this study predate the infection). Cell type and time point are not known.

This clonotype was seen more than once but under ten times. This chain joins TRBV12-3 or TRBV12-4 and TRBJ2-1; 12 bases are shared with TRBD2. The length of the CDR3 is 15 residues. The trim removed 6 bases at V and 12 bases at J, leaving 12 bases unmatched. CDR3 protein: CASSRSSGGAYVQFF. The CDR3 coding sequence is TGTGCCAGCAGCCGATCTAGCGGGGGGGCATATGTGCAGTTCTTC.

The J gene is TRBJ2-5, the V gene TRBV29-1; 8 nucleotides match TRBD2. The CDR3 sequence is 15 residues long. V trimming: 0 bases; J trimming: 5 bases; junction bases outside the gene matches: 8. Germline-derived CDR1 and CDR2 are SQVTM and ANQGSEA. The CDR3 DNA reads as TGCAGCGTTGAAGAATCGAGACTAGCGTCGGAGACCCAGTACTTC. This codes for CSVEESRLASETQYF. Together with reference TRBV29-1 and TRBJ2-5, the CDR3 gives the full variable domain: SAVISQKPSRDICQRGTSLTIQCQVDSQVTMMFWYRQQPGQSLTLIATANQGSEATYESGFVIDKFPISRPNLTFSTLTVSNMSPEDSSIYLCSVEESRLASETQYFGPGTRLLVL.

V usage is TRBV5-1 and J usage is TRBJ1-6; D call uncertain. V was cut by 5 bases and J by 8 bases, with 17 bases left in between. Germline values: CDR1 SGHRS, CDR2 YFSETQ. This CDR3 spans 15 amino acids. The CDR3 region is CASRTYDPLDSPLHF. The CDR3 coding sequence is TGCGCCAGCAGAACCTATGACCCCTTGGATTCACCCCTCCACTTT.

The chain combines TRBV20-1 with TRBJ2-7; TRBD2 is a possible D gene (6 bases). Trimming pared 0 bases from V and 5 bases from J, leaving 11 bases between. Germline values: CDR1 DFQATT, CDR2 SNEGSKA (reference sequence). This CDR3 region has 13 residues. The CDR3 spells CSARDPGGDEQYF. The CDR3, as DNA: TGCAGTGCTAGAGACCCCGGCGGGGACGAGCAGTACTTC.

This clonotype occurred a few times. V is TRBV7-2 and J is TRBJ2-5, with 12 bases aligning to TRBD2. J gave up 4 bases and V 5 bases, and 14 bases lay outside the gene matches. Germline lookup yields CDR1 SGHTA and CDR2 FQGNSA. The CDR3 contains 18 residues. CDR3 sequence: CASSPTGLAGSPRETQYF. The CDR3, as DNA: TGTGCCAGCAGCCCTACGGGACTAGCGGGTTCTCCCCGAGAGACCCAGTACTTC.

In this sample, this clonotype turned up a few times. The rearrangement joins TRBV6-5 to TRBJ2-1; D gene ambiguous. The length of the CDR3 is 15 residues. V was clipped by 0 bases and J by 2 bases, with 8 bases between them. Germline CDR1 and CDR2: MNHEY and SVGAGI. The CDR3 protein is CASSYSAGTYNEQFF. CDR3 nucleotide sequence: TGTGCCAGCAGTTACTCGGCAGGTACCTACAATGAGCAGTTCTTC.

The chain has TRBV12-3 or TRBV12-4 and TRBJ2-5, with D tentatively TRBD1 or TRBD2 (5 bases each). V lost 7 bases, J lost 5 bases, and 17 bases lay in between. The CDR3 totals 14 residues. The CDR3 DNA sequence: TGTGCCAGCAACATCAGGGAGTCCGGGGAGACCCAGTACTTC. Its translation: CASNIRESGETQYF.

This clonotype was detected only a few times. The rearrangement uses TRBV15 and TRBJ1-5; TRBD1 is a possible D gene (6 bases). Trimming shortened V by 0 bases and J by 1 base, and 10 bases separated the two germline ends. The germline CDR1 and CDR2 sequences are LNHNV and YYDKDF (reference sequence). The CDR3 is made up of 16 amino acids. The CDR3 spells CATSRDRGTSNQPQHF. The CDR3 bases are TGTGCCACCAGCAGAGATAGGGGGACCAGCAATCAGCCCCAGCATTTT.

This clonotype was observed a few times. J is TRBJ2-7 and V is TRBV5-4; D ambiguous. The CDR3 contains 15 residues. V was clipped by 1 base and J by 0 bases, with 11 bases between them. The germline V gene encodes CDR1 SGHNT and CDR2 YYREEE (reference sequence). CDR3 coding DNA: TGTGCCAGCAGCTTGAAGGACCAGAGCTCCTACGAGCAGTACTTC. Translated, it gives CASSLKDQSSYEQYF.

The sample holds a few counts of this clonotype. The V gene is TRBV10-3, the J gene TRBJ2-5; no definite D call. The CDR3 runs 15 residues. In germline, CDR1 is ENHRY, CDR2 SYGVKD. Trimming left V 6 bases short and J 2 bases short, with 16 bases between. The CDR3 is CAISPVRPAQETQYF. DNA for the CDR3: TGTGCCATCAGCCCTGTTAGGCCAGCTCAAGAGACCCAGTACTTC.

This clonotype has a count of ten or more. CDR3 nucleotides: TGTGCCAGCAGCTTGGATTGGGGCACAGATACGCAGTATTTT. As protein: CASSLDWGTDTQYF. The rearrangement links TRBV5-8 to TRBJ2-3; D is ambiguous. V dropped 0 bases and J dropped 1 base, with 6 bases sitting between them. The CDR3 sequence is 14 residues long. Germline CDR1 and CDR2: SGHTS and YDEGEE.